The clone carrying this T cell receptor beta chain has just a few counts. TCRdb reassembled clones from the PCR reads with MiXCR. The sample lists 43,000 or so clones; about 4% were seen once. This sample was included in a study of metastatic and nonmetastatic thyroid tumors. Not a single patient had been given any form of treatment at any point before undergoing thyroid surgery. The V end was cut by 2 bases, the J end by 2 bases, with 11 bases between. CDR3 length: 14 amino acids. Germline V gene data show CDR1 as DFQATT and CDR2 as SNEGSKA (reference sequence). Sequenced material: blood. This sequence originates from a female donor with papillary thyroid cancer or a benign thyroid nodule (not recorded which). Some clones in this sample may be carry-over from other donors' samples. V and J are TRBV20-1 and TRBJ2-3; possible D gene TRBD2, 6 bases. Here the CDR3 DNA reads TGCAGTGCTAGAAACGGCGGGACCACAGATACGCAGTATTTT. Its protein product is CSARNGGTTDTQYF.